This passage covers 10 T cell receptor beta chains from one sample sequenced in a study of CD8+ T cells in alopecia areata. Treatment described: oral pan-JAK inhibitor, 5-10 mg twice daily. Following extraction, RNA underwent reverse transcription to cDNA, which served as the sequencing template. Clones were sequenced by immunoSEQ multiplex PCR, and TCRdb holds only the in-frame ones, with some missing. The data contain about 210,000 clones, about 58% of them singletons. The source was CD4+ T cells sorted from blood, collected at week 4, from a patient treated with tofacitinib. The receptors originated from a human donor with alopecia areata.

The rearrangement joins TRBV5-1 to TRBJ2-5, with 7 bases identical to TRBD1. Germline V gene lookup returns CDR1 SGHRS and CDR2 YFSETQ. The ends lost 0 bases at V and 1 base at J; junction bases unmatched: 3. The CDR3 is 15 residues long. This CDR3 is CASSLVAGGQETQYF. The CDR3 DNA follows: TGCGCCAGCAGCTTGGTGGCAGGGGGCCAAGAGACCCAGTACTTC.

The chain combines TRBV29-1 with TRBJ1-2, with D hard to call. The germline V gene encodes CDR1 SQVTM and CDR2 ANQGSEA. The ends were cut back, 2 bases at V and 4 bases at J, with 14 bases in the middle. The CDR3 extends over 14 amino acids. The CDR3 here is CSVEPYGRSYGYTF. In nucleotides, the CDR3 is TGCAGCGTTGAACCTTACGGCAGGAGCTATGGCTACACCTTC.

This clone was observed a few times. This rearrangement joins TRBV5-1 to TRBJ2-3; D is perhaps TRBD1 or TRBD2 (5 bases each). Germline V gives CDR1 SGHRS, CDR2 YFSETQ. V dropped 0 bases and J dropped 0 bases, with 11 bases sitting between them. The CDR3 length is 16 residues. The CDR3 protein is CASSLGQGPSTDTQYF. In DNA form, the CDR3 reads TGCGCCAGCAGCTTGGGTCAGGGACCAAGCACAGATACGCAGTATTTT.

The chain employs TRBV7-8 and TRBJ2-5; 8 positions match TRBD2. V was pared by 5 bases and J by 2 bases, with 13 bases of the junction left unmatched. CDR1 is SGHVS and CDR2 is FQNEAQ in the germline V gene. The CDR3 totals 17 residues. CDR3 protein: CASSPLGLAGEQETQYF. The CDR3 DNA is TGTGCCAGCAGCCCGCTGGGGCTAGCGGGTGAACAAGAGACCCAGTACTTC.

Points on this clone: At one end the junction does not follow the germline gene, possibly because of a read error. The CDR3 is CASSLESGLKTEAFF. DNA of the CDR3: TGCGCCAGCAGCTTGGAAAGTGGGCTGAAGACTGAAGCTTTCTTT. This rearrangement joins TRBV5-1 to TRBJ1-1; D not resolved. The CDR3 totals 15 residues. Germline V CDR1 and CDR2: SGHRS, YFSETQ.

The chain couples TRBV5-6 to TRBJ1-4, with D unclear. CDR3 size: 14 residues. V lost 0 bases, J lost 8 bases, and 11 bases lay in between. Germline assignment: CDR1 SGHDT and CDR2 YYEEEE. Here the CDR3 reads CASSLDGTAEKLFF. CDR3 bases: TGTGCCAGCAGCTTGGACGGAACAGCGGAAAAACTGTTTTTT. Complete variable domain (other parts from reference TRBV5-6 and TRBJ1-4): DAGVTQSPTHLIKTRGQQVTLRCSPKSGHDTVSWYQQALGQGPQFIFQYYEEEERQRGNFPDRFSGHQFPNYSSELNVNALLLGDSALYLCASSLDGTAEKLFFGSGTQLSVL.

This clone occurred a few times. The chain recombines TRBV10-3 with TRBJ1-1; 7 positions agree with TRBD1. This CDR3 is 12 amino acids long. V lost 5 bases, J lost 10 bases, and 7 bases stayed unmatched. CDR1 and CDR2 (germline): ENHRY, SYGVKD. CDR3 DNA: TGTGCCATCAGTACAACAGGGGACGGAGCTTTCTTT. Encoded protein: CAISTTGDGAFF.

The chain employs TRBV2 and TRBJ2-3, with D perhaps TRBD1 or TRBD2 (6 bases each). The CDR3 totals 15 residues. Germline lookup yields CDR1 SNHLY and CDR2 FYNNEI. V lost 4 bases to trimming and J lost 5 bases, with 16 bases between them. The CDR3 loop is CASSGVGGRKDTQYF. DNA for the CDR3: TGTGCCAGCAGTGGAGTTGGGGGGCGAAAAGATACGCAGTATTTT.

The chain employs TRBV29-1 and TRBJ2-3; 10 nucleotides align to TRBD2. V lost 4 bases to trimming and J lost 0 bases; unmatched junction nucleotides: 7. Germline CDR1 is SQVTM and CDR2 is ANQGSEA. This CDR3 is 16 amino acids long. Here the CDR3 DNA reads TGCAGCGTTGGAATTAGCGGGGGGAAAAGCACAGATACGCAGTATTTT. Translating gives CSVGISGGKSTDTQYF.

The J gene is TRBJ1-2, the V gene TRBV29-1; D call uncertain. Deletions cut 4 bases from V and 7 bases from J, with 16 bases between. Germline CDR1 is SQVTM and CDR2 is ANQGSEA. This CDR3 region has 13 residues. For the CDR3, the DNA is TGCAGCGTTGTCCCGCTAAGGTCCTTTGGCTACACCTTC. Its translation: CSVVPLRSFGYTF. Looking up the rest from reference TRBV29-1 and TRBJ1-2 gives the full variable domain: SAVISQKPSRDICQRGTSLTIQCQVDSQVTMMFWYRQQPGQSLTLIATANQGSEATYESGFVIDKFPISRPNLTFSTLTVSNMSPEDSSIYLCSVVPLRSFGYTFGSGTRLTVV.